This T cell receptor beta chain was recorded in a study of T cells in Graves' hyperthyroidism and ophthalmopathy. Study context: Prior to any treatment, at the point of initial diagnosis, peripheral blood was collected. Regarding the study as a whole: A model built on 13 V-J features separated ophthalmopathy from stable hyperthyroidism.

Absence of ophthalmopathy progression within 18 months defined stable Graves' hyperthyroidism. This CDR3 comprises 16 residues. The V end lost 6 bases, the J end lost 5 bases, and 22 bases lay between the germline ends. CDR1 is MDHEN and CDR2 is SYDVKM in the germline V gene. A remark on this clonotype: Its antigen is unknown.

Amplified regions were TCR beta CDR3 sequences from RNA transcripts. Primed by the HTBI set, a first-round RT-PCR was run on the TCR CDR3. TCRdb reprocessed the multiplex PCR reads with MiXCR, giving one entry per CDR3 protein. The sample contains 600,000 to 750,000 distinct CDR3 sequences, roughly 17% of which appear only once. Specimen: blood. The rearrangement links TRBV28 to TRBJ1-1, with a weak D call TRBD1 (6 bases). This TCR was recovered from a man between 50 and 59 years old with Graves' hyperthyroidism. CDR3 in DNA: TGTGCCAGCAGGCCTCTCAGGGGAGCGCGTGAAACTGAAGCTTTCTTT. Encoded protein: CASRPLRGARETEAFF.